Described below is a single TCR beta chain sequence and its context. The CDR3 is 16 residues long. Germline CDR1 MNHNS, CDR2 SASEGT. In generating TCR beta cDNA, 5'RACE template switching with UMIs was used. TCRdb re-called the 5' RACE reads; every CDR3 protein appears as one record, without DNA. The sample table includes hundreds of thousands of distinct CDR3 sequences. These data belong to a study of T cells expressing NK-cell markers. Study overall: The authors sequenced eight donors, of whom seven were HCMV-seropositive and one was seronegative.

Sequencing was carried out using blood T cells: a sorted CD56 or NKG2C T cell subset, CD4+ or CD8+ T cells, or bulk PBMC T cells (not recorded which). The sequence was collected from a man younger than 35 in good health. The chain has TRBV6-1 and TRBJ1-5; TCRdb's assignment of TRBD1 cannot be checked, as there is no DNA. CDR3: CASSQNSPGSNQPQHF.